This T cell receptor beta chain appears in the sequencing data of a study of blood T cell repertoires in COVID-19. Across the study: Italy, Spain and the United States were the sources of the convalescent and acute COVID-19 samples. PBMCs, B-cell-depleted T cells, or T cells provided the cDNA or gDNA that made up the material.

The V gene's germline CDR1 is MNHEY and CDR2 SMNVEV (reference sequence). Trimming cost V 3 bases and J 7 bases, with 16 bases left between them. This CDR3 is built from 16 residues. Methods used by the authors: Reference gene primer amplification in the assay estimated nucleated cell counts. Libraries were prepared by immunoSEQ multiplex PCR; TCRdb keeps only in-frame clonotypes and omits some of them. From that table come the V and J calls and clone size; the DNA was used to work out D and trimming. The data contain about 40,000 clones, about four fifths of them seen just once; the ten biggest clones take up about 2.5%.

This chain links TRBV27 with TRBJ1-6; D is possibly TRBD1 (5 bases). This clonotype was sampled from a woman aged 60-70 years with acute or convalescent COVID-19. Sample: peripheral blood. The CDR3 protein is CASSLGQARWNSPLHF. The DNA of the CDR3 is TGTGCCAGCAGTTTGGGGCAAGCCCGGTGGAATTCACCCCTCCACTTT.